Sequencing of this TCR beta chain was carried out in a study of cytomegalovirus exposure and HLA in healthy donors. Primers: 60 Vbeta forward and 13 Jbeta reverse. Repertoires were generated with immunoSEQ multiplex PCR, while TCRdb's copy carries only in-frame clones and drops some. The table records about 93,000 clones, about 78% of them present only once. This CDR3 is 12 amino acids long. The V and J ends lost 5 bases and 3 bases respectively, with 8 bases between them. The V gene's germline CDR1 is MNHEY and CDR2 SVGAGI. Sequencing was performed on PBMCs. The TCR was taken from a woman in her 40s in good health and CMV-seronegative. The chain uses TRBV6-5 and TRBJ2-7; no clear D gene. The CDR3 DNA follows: TGTGCCAGCAGTGCCGGCGGCTACGAGCAGTACTTC. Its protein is CASSAGGYEQYF.